The entry below describes one T cell receptor (beta chain). What it recognizes is unknown. Sequenced by immunoSEQ multiplex PCR; TCRdb stores in-frame clones only, minus some. The repertoire has 100,000 to 150,000 clones, about 90% of them found once; the top ten carry around 0.96%. The CDR3 has 12 residues. V was cut by 3 bases and J by 5 bases, with 7 bases left in between. Germline V CDR1 and CDR2: MNHNS, SASEGT. These data come from a study of T cell responses to AZD1222 COVID-19 vaccine. In the study overall: Pooled samples include second doses given at about 4 or 12 weeks.

Study results and limitations: Sampled repertoires all dated from after the peak T cell response. Reportedly, nearly half of unique spike TCRs recognized epitopes outside B.1.351/B.1.1.7 mutations. It should be noted that donors were predominantly white British and more often female, and clonal diversity was possibly underestimated.

Material: peripheral blood, obtained on day 0 of AZD1222 vaccination. The TCR comes from an adult in good health. The chain employs TRBV6-1 and TRBJ1-2; tentative D call: TRBD1 (6 bases). The CDR3 here is CASSDTGYGYTF. The DNA for the CDR3 is TGTGCCAGCAGTGATACAGGGTATGGCTACACCTTC.